The rows below give T cell receptor beta chains drawn from one sample of a study of shared clonotypes between healthy human individuals. Clones were read by immunoSEQ multiplex PCR, and TCRdb kept only the in-frame ones, dropping some. Among about 1.5 million clones listed, about 98% were seen once. What was sequenced was naive CD4+ T cells sorted from blood. The receptor source for this set is a man under 40 in good health. Each CDR3 is given with its conserved first and last residue. A D gene is named only where the DNA matches it firmly.

V gene	D gene	J gene	CDR3 protein	CDR3 DNA
TRBV5-4	-	TRBJ1-1	CASSLEGTMNTEAFF	TGTGCCAGCAGCTTGGAGGGTACGATGAACACTGAAGCTTTCTTT
TRBV19	TRBD2	TRBJ2-7	CASSNGTSGSSPYEQYF	TGTGCCAGTAGTAACGGGACTAGCGGGAGTAGCCCCTACGAGCAGTACTTC
TRBV5-6	-	TRBJ2-7	CASSLTGIYEQYF	TGTGCCAGCAGCTTAACAGGTATTTACGAGCAGTACTTC
TRBV7-6	TRBD2	TRBJ2-5	CASSSTWGEGETQYF	TGTGCCAGCAGCTCGACGTGGGGGGAGGGGGAGACCCAGTACTTC
TRBV5-5	-	TRBJ2-1	CASSLKDGLYNEQFF	TGTGCCAGCAGCTTGAAGGACGGACTCTACAATGAGCAGTTCTTC
TRBV27	-	TRBJ2-1	CASSSRGSRDNEQFF	TGTGCCAGCAGTTCGAGGGGGTCCAGGGACAATGAGCAGTTCTTC
TRBV29-1	-	TRBJ2-5	CSVDINRQETQYF	TGCAGCGTTGACATAAACCGGCAAGAGACCCAGTACTTC
TRBV5-1	-	TRBJ2-2	CASSSGIANTGELFF	TGCGCCAGCAGCTCCGGGATCGCGAACACCGGGGAGCTGTTTTTT
TRBV11-3	TRBD1	TRBJ2-7	CASSRTGDYEQYF	TGTGCCAGCAGTCGGACAGGGGACTACGAGCAGTACTTC
TRBV6-5	-	TRBJ2-1	CASSLPGPYNEQFF	TGTGCCAGCAGTTTGCCCGGCCCCTACAATGAGCAGTTCTTC
TRBV11-2	-	TRBJ1-2	CASSLVGPPDNGYTF	TGTGCCAGCAGCTTAGTTGGACCGCCGGATAATGGCTACACCTTC
TRBV10-3	TRBD2	TRBJ2-7	CAISVGTSVSYEQYF	TGTGCCATCAGTGTAGGGACTAGCGTCTCCTACGAGCAGTACTTC
TRBV11-2	-	TRBJ2-5	CASSPGVGPGTQYF	TGTGCCAGCAGCCCCGGGGTAGGGCCGGGGACCCAGTACTTC
TRBV5-1	TRBD2	TRBJ2-1	CASSQGLASSYNEQFF	TGCGCCAGCAGCCAAGGACTAGCGAGCTCCTACAATGAGCAGTTCTTC
TRBV7-6	TRBD2	TRBJ2-3	CASSPLGAGGKDTQYF	TGTGCCAGCAGCCCATTGGGGGCGGGAGGGAAAGATACGCAGTATTTT
TRBV28	TRBD1	TRBJ1-4	CASSLSGGEGEKLFF	TGTGCCAGCAGTTTATCAGGGGGGGAGGGTGAAAAACTGTTTTTT